The source of this T cell receptor (beta chain) is a study of T cell responses to AZD1222 COVID-19 vaccine. A remark on this clone: Its specificity is unknown.

Generated by immunoSEQ multiplex PCR, the TCRdb table keeps only in-frame clones and is missing some. The sample comprises more than 110,000 clones, around 92% of which are singletons, and under 3.5% rests with the top ten. This CDR3 has 12 amino acids. Deletions cut 7 bases from V and 10 bases from J, with 11 bases between. CDR1 MDHEN and CDR2 SYDVKM come from the germline V gene. Findings of the study overall: Only a handful of individuals given AZD1222 were seropositive at baseline. CD4 TCRs covered the whole spike, strongest at regions 160-218 and 743-854.

The sample was peripheral blood, taken 28 days after the second AZD1222 dose. This rearrangement joins TRBV28 to TRBJ1-6; TRBD1 is a possible D gene (5 bases). The sequence was obtained from an adult who received the AZD1222 COVID-19 vaccine. CDR3 in DNA: TGTGCCAGCATCCAGTGGGGGTCACCCCTCCACTTT. Translated, it gives CASIQWGSPLHF.